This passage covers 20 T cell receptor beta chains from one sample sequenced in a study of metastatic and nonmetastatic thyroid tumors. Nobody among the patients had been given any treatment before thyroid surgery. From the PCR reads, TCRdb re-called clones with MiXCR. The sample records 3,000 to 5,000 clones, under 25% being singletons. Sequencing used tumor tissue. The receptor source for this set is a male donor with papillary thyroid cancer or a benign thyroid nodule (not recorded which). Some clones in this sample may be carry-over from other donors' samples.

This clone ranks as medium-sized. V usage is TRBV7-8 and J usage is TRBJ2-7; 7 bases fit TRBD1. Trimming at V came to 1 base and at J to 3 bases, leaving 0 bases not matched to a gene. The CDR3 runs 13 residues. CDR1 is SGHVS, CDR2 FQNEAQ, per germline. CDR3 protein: CASSLGTGYEQYF. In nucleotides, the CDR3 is TGTGCCAGCAGCTTAGGGACAGGCTACGAGCAGTACTTC.

The CDR3 sequence is CASSQEGNGELFF. The CDR3 region has the DNA TGCGCCAGCAGCCAAGAGGGAAACGGGGAGCTGTTTTTT. This chain joins TRBV4-3 and TRBJ2-2; D is uncertain. The CDR3 loop spans 13 amino acids. Germline values: CDR1 LGHNA, CDR2 YSLEER. With 0 bases removed from V and 7 bases from J, the gap between germline ends came to 6 bases.

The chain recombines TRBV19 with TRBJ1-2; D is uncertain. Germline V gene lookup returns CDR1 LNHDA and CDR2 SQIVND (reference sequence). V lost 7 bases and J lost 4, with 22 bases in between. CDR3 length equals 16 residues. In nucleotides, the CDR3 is TGTGCCAGTAACCCGAGAGAGGGAGGGAACGTCTATGGCTACACCTTC. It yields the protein CASNPREGGNVYGYTF.

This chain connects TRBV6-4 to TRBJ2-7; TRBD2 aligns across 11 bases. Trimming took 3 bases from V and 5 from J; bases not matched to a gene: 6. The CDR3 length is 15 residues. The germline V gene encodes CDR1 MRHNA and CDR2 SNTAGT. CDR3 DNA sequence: TGTGCCAGCAGTGAACTAGCGGGAGTGCCGCACGAGCAGTACTTC. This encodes CASSELAGVPHEQYF.

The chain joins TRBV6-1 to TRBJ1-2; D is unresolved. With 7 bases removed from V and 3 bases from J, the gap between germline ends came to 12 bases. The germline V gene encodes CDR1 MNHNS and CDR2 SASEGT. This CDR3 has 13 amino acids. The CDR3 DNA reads TGTGCCAGCATACCCTACCCCGACTATGGCTACACCTTC. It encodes CASIPYPDYGYTF.

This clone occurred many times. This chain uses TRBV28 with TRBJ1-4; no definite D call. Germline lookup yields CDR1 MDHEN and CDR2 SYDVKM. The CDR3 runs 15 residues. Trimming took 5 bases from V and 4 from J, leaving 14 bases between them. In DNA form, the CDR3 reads TGTGCCAGCAGTCCTTGGGGAGGGAATAATGAAAAACTGTTTTTT. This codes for CASSPWGGNNEKLFF.

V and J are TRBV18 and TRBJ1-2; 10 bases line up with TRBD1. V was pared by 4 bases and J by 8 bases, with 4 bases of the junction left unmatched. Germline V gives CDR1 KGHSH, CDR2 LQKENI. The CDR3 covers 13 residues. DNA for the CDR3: TGTGCCAGCTCACGAGACAGGGGGCCGGGCTACACCTTC. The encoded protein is CASSRDRGPGYTF.

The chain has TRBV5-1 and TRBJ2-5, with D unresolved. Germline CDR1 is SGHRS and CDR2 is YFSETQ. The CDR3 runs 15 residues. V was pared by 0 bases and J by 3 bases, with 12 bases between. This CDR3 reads CASSLEAWIEETQYF. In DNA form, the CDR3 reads TGCGCCAGCAGCTTGGAGGCATGGATAGAAGAGACCCAGTACTTC.

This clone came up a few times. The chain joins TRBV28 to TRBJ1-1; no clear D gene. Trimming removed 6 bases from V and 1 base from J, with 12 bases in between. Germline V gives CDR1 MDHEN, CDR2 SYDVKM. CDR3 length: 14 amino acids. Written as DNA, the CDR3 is TGTGCCAGCAGCCTCACCCTCGAGAACACTGAAGCTTTCTTT. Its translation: CASSLTLENTEAFF.

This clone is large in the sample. DNA for the CDR3: TGTGCCAGCAGTCGTAGCGGGAGGCAGTGGAATGAGCAGTTCTTC. Its translation: CASSRSGRQWNEQFF. V and J are TRBV12-3 or TRBV12-4 and TRBJ2-1, with 10 bases matching TRBD2. The CDR3 is 15 residues long. V gave up 5 bases and J gave up 7 bases; unmatched junction bases: 8.

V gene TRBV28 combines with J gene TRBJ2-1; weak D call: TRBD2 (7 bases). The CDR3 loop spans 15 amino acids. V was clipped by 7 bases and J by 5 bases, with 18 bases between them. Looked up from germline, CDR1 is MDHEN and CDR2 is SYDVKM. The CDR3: CASTSWGGRHNEQFF. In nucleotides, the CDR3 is TGTGCCAGCACATCCTGGGGGGGGCGACACAATGAGCAGTTCTTC. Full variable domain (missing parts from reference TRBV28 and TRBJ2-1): DVKVTQSSRYLVKRTGEKVFLECVQDMDHENMFWYRQDPGLGLRLIYFSYDVKMKEKGDIPEGYSVSREKKERFSLILESASTNQTSMYLCASTSWGGRHNEQFFGPGTRLTVL.

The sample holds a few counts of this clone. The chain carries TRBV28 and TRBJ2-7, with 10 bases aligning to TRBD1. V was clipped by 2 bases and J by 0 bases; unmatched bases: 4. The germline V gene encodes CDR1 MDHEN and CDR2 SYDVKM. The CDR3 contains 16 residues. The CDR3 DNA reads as TGTGCCAGCAGTTTAGGGGGGACAGGGGCCTCCTACGAGCAGTACTTC. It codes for CASSLGGTGASYEQYF.

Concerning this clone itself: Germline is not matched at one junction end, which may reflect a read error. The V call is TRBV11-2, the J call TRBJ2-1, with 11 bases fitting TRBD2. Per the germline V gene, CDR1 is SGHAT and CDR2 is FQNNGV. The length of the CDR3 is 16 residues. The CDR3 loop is CASSLGVTSGNHDQFF. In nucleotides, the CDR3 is TGTGCCAGCAGCCTAGGGGTGACTAGCGGGAACCATGATCAGTTCTTC.

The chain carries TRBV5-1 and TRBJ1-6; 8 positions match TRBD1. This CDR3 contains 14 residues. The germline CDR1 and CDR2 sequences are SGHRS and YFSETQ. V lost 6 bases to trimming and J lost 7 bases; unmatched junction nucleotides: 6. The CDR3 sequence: CASTLDRENSPLHF. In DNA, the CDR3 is TGCGCCAGCACTCTGGACAGGGAGAATTCACCCCTCCACTTT. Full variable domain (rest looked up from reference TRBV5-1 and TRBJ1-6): KAGVTQTPRYLIKTRGQQVTLSCSPISGHRSVSWYQQTPGQGLQFLFEYFSETQRNKGNFPGRFSGRQFSNSRSEMNVSTLELGDSALYLCASTLDRENSPLHFGNGTRLTVT.

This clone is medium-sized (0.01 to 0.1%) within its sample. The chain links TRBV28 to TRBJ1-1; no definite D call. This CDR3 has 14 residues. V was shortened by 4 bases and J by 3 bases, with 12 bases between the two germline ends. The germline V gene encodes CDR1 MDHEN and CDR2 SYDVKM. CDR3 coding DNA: TGTGCCAGCAGTTCGTGGGGAGAGGACACTGAAGCTTTCTTT. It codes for CASSSWGEDTEAFF.

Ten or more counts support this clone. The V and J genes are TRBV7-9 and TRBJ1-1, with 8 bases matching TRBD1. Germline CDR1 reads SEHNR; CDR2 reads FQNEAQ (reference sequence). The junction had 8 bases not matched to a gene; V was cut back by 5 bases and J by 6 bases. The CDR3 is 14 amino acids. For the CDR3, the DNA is TGTGCCAGCAGCCGAGACAGGGGATCCGCTGAAGCTTTCTTT. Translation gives CASSRDRGSAEAFF.

The CDR3 DNA is TGCGCCAGCAGGGTTCTCACAGATACGCAGTATTTT. This codes for CASRVLTDTQYF. The chain employs TRBV5-1 and TRBJ2-3, with no clear D. The germline V and J ends were trimmed by 5 bases and 2 bases, with 6 bases remaining between them. The CDR3 has 12 residues. Germline V gene lookup returns CDR1 SGHRS and CDR2 YFSETQ.

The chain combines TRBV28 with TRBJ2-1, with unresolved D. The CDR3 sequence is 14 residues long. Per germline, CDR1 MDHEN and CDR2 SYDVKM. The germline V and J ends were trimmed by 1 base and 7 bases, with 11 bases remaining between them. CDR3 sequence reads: CASSLSGRRNEQFF. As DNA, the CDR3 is TGTGCCAGCAGTTTATCTGGGCGTCGGAATGAGCAGTTCTTC. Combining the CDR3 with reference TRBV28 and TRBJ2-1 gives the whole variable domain DVKVTQSSRYLVKRTGEKVFLECVQDMDHENMFWYRQDPGLGLRLIYFSYDVKMKEKGDIPEGYSVSREKKERFSLILESASTNQTSMYLCASSLSGRRNEQFFGPGTRLTVL.

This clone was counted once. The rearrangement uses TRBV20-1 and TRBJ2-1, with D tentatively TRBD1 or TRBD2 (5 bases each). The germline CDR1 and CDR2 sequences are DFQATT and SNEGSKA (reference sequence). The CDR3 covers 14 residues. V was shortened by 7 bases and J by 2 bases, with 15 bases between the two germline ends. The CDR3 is CSVRTGTTYNEQFF. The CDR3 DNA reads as TGCAGTGTCCGAACCGGGACCACCTACAATGAGCAGTTCTTC.

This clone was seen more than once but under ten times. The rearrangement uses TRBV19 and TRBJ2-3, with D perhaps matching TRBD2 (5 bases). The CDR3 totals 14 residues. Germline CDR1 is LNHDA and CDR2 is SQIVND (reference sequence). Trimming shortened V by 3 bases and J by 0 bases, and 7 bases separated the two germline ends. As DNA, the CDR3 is TGTGCCAGTAGTATGACTATCAGCACAGATACGCAGTATTTT. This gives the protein CASSMTISTDTQYF.